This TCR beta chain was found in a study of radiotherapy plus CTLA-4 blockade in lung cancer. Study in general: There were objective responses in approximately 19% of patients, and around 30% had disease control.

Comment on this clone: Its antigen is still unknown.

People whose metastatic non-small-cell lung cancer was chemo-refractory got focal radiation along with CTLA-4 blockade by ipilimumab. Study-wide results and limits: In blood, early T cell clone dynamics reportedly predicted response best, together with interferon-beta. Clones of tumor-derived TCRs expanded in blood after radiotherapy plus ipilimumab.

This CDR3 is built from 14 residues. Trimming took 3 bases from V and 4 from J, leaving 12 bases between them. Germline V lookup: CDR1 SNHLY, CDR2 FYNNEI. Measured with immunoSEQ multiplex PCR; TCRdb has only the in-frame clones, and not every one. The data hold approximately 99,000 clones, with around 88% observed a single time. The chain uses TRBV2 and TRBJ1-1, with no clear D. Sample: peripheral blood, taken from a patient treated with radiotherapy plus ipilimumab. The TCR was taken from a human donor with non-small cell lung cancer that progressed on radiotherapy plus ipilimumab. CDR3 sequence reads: CASSEWVSGTEAFF. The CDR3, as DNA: TGTGCCAGCAGTGAGTGGGTCTCGGGCACTGAAGCTTTCTTT.